One and the same sample provided the 27 T cell receptor beta chains below, sequenced in a study of T cell responses to AZD1222 COVID-19 vaccine. Libraries were prepared by immunoSEQ multiplex PCR; TCRdb keeps only in-frame clonotypes and omits some of them. The profile covers about 260,000 clones, with roughly 93% appearing a single time and approximately 0.52% taken by the ten largest. This specimen consisted of peripheral blood, obtained on day 0 of AZD1222 vaccination. These TCRs come from an adult in good health.

This clone was counted once. The chain has TRBV5-1 and TRBJ1-1; 8 bases match TRBD1. Trimming cost V 4 bases and J 4 bases; bases outside gene matches: 6. Germline V gene data show CDR1 as SGHRS and CDR2 as YFSETQ. This CDR3 comprises 14 residues. The CDR3 loop is CASSPGQGTTEAFF. CDR3 sequence (DNA): TGCGCCAGCAGCCCCGGACAGGGAACCACTGAAGCTTTCTTT.

The gene calls are TRBV6-2 or TRBV6-3 and TRBJ1-1; 7 bases agree with TRBD1. The CDR3 extends over 13 amino acids. Germline CDR1 is MNHEY and CDR2 is SVGEGT. Losses at the gene ends were 2 bases for V and 8 bases for J; bases not matched to a gene: 5. The CDR3 here is CASSYRRGGEAFF. In DNA, the CDR3 is TGTGCCAGCAGTTACCGCAGGGGGGGAGAAGCTTTCTTT.

The rearrangement joins TRBV6-5 to TRBJ1-6; D might be TRBD1 (5 bases). Trimming cost V 6 bases and J 9 bases, with 12 bases left between them. Germline V gene data show CDR1 as MNHEY and CDR2 as SVGAGI. CDR3 length equals 13 residues. This chain's CDR3 is CASRGGISSPLHF. The CDR3 DNA is TGTGCCAGCAGGGGGGGTATCAGTTCACCCCTCCACTTT.

Comment on this clone: Within the sample, other DNA sequences also encode this same CDR3. This rearrangement joins TRBV28 to TRBJ2-7; D call uncertain. V lost 5 bases and J 2 bases, leaving 7 bases between the germline ends. The CDR3 runs 12 residues. CDR1 MDHEN and CDR2 SYDVKM come from the germline V gene. The CDR3 loop is CASSPLTYEQYF. DNA of the CDR3: TGTGCCAGCAGTCCCCTAACCTACGAGCAGTACTTC.

The V call is TRBV27, the J call TRBJ1-5; 8 bases match TRBD1. There are 15 residues in the CDR3. CDR1 and CDR2 from the germline V gene are MNHEY and SMNVEV (reference sequence). J lost 2 bases, V lost 6 bases, and 6 bases had no gene match. CDR3 sequence: CASRPDRAGNQPQHF. DNA of the CDR3: TGTGCCAGCAGGCCGGACAGGGCTGGCAATCAGCCCCAGCATTTT.

V is TRBV20-1 and J is TRBJ1-1; D call uncertain. This CDR3 has 11 amino acids. Germline CDR1 DFQATT, CDR2 SNEGSKA (reference sequence). V dropped 8 bases and J dropped 9 bases, with 16 bases sitting between them. The DNA of the CDR3 is TGCAGTTATCTAGGGAGGGATCAAGCTTTCTTT. It codes for CSYLGRDQAFF.

The V and J genes are TRBV28 and TRBJ2-1; 9 bases map to TRBD2. Germline V gives CDR1 MDHEN, CDR2 SYDVKM. The CDR3 is made up of 17 amino acids. V shed 3 bases, J shed 1 base, and the junction held 7 bases outside the gene matches. The CDR3 bases are TGTGCCAGCAGTTTCCCCCTTAGCGGGAGTTCCTACAATGAGCAGTTCTTC. Amino acid sequence: CASSFPLSGSSYNEQFF.

The chain is built from TRBV2 and TRBJ2-7; 9 positions agree with TRBD2. The germline V gene has CDR1 SNHLY and CDR2 FYNNEI. The CDR3 sequence is 14 residues long. Trimming cost V 6 bases and J 2 bases; bases outside gene matches: 5. CDR3 region: CASSQGGRAYEQYF. The CDR3 DNA follows: TGTGCCAGCAGCCAGGGCGGGAGGGCCTACGAGCAGTACTTC. Full variable domain (outside the CDR3, taken from reference TRBV2 and TRBJ2-7): EPEVTQTPSHQVTQMGQEVILRCVPISNHLYFYWYRQILGQKVEFLVSFYNNEISEKSEIFDDQFSVERPDGSNFTLKIRSTKLEDSAMYFCASSQGGRAYEQYFGPGTRLTVT.

This chain connects TRBV15 to TRBJ2-2; 8 bases match TRBD1. This CDR3 is 14 amino acids long. Germline CDR1 LNHNV, CDR2 YYDKDF (reference sequence). Trimming cost V 9 bases and J 1 base; bases outside gene matches: 4. This chain's CDR3 is CATRQGRNTGELFF. CDR3 in DNA: TGTGCCACTAGACAGGGGAGGAACACCGGGGAGCTGTTTTTT. Full variable domain (rest looked up from reference TRBV15 and TRBJ2-2): DAMVIQNPRYQVTQFGKPVTLSCSQTLNHNVMYWYQQKSSQAPKLLFHYYDKDFNNEADTPDNFQSRRPNTSFCFLDIRSPGLGDTAMYLCATRQGRNTGELFFGEGSRLTVL.

This chain links TRBV28 with TRBJ2-2; no reliable D call. CDR3 length: 15 residues. Per germline, CDR1 MDHEN and CDR2 SYDVKM. Trimming took off 5 bases at V and 2 bases at J, with 12 bases between the two ends. For the CDR3, the DNA is TGTGCCAGCAGTCCCCGGGTCTTTAACACCGGGGAGCTGTTTTTT. Protein product: CASSPRVFNTGELFF.

V and J are TRBV14 and TRBJ2-7, with D unresolved. The CDR3 is 12 amino acids. CDR1 and CDR2 from the germline V gene are SGHDN and FVKESK. V was trimmed by 2 bases and J by 2 bases, leaving 4 bases between them. The CDR3 coding sequence is TGTGCCAGCAGCCAACAAACCTACGAGCAGTACTTC. This translates into CASSQQTYEQYF.

The chain couples TRBV3-1 (or the pseudogene TRBV3-2) to TRBJ2-6, with D possibly matching TRBD1 (5 bases). Trimming removed 3 bases from V and 13 bases from J, with 10 bases in between. Germline lookup yields CDR1 LGHDT and CDR2 YNNKEL (reference sequence). The CDR3 consists of 12 residues. This chain's CDR3 is CASSHRPGVLTF. The DNA of the CDR3 is TGTGCCAGCAGCCACCGCCCAGGGGTCCTGACTTTC.

This chain uses TRBV15 with TRBJ2-7; TRBD2 aligns across 8 bases. Looked up from germline, CDR1 is LNHNV and CDR2 is YYDKDF (reference sequence). Unmatched junction bases numbered 6, after V lost 0 bases and J lost 2 bases. CDR3 length: 16 amino acids. The CDR3, as DNA: TGTGCCACCAGCAGAGATCGTTCGGGAGGGCCCTACGAGCAGTACTTC. Encoded protein: CATSRDRSGGPYEQYF.

J is TRBJ1-3 and V is TRBV18; TRBD1 might be the D (5 bases). V shed 5 bases and J shed 4 bases, with 15 bases lying between them. This CDR3 is 15 amino acids long. CDR1 is KGHSH, CDR2 LQKENI, per germline. The CDR3 loop reads CASSSGRTVGNTIYF. CDR3 coding DNA: TGTGCCAGCTCATCAGGGAGAACGGTCGGAAACACCATATATTTT.

This clone has a single count. CDR3 residues: CASSLESGSPQHF. CDR3 coding DNA: TGTGCCAGCAGCTTAGAATCAGGGTCACCCCAGCATTTT. V gene TRBV7-9 combines with J gene TRBJ1-5; TRBD1 is a possible D gene (5 bases). V lost 1 base and J 10 bases, leaving 11 bases between the germline ends. This CDR3 contains 13 residues. Germline CDR1 SEHNR, CDR2 FQNEAQ (reference sequence).

The chain couples TRBV24-1 to TRBJ1-2; TRBD1 aligns across 9 bases. Germline V gene data show CDR1 as KGHDR and CDR2 as SFDVKD. With 2 bases clipped from V and 4 bases from J, the junction kept 4 bases outside the gene matches. This CDR3 is 15 amino acids long. The CDR3 sequence: CATSDSDRGAYGYTF. CDR3 nucleotide sequence: TGTGCCACCAGTGATTCGGACAGGGGAGCCTATGGCTACACCTTC.

The gene calls are TRBV9 and TRBJ2-2; no firm D call. The CDR3 loop spans 16 amino acids. The ends were cut back, 2 bases at V and 0 bases at J, with 11 bases in the middle. Germline V gene lookup returns CDR1 SGDLS and CDR2 YYNGEE. The CDR3 sequence is CASSVDGAPNTGELFF. The CDR3 DNA sequence: TGTGCCAGCAGCGTTGACGGAGCCCCGAACACCGGGGAGCTGTTTTTT. The complete variable domain, with remaining parts taken from reference TRBV9 and TRBJ2-2, reads DSGVTQTPKHLITATGQRVTLRCSPRSGDLSVYWYQQSLDQGLQFLIQYYNGEERAKGNILERFSAQQFPDLHSELNLSSLELGDSALYFCASSVDGAPNTGELFFGEGSRLTVL.

V usage is TRBV15 and J usage is TRBJ1-4; D gene uncertain. V was pared by 0 bases and J by 4 bases, with 9 bases between. The V gene's germline CDR1 is LNHNV and CDR2 YYDKDF (reference sequence). The CDR3 length is 15 residues. The CDR3 loop is CATSRDQAFNEKLFF. For the CDR3, the DNA is TGTGCCACCAGCAGAGACCAGGCGTTTAATGAAAAACTGTTTTTT.

The J gene is TRBJ2-1, the V gene TRBV19; either TRBD1 or TRBD2 may supply D (5 bases each). CDR3 length: 18 amino acids. V was pared by 2 bases and J by 3 bases, with 20 bases between. Germline V gives CDR1 LNHDA, CDR2 SQIVND (reference sequence). The CDR3 region has the DNA TGTGCCAGTAGTATACAGGGTATAGGAAGTGGGAGCTACAATGAGCAGTTCTTC. Its translation: CASSIQGIGSGSYNEQFF.

J is TRBJ2-7 and V is TRBV7-3, with a tentative D call TRBD1 (6 bases). Germline V gene sequence: CDR1 SGHTA, CDR2 FQGTGA. Trimming stripped 5 bases from V and 2 bases from J, with 19 bases between. This CDR3 has 16 amino acids. The CDR3 protein is CASSPAAGARTYEQYF. CDR3 bases: TGTGCCAGCAGCCCCGCCGCAGGGGCGCGGACCTACGAGCAGTACTTC.

The chain combines TRBV9 with TRBJ2-3; 8 nucleotides align to TRBD1. Looked up from germline, CDR1 is SGDLS and CDR2 is YYNGEE. With V trimmed by 2 bases and J by 2 bases, 7 bases remained unmatched. CDR3 size: 16 residues. CDR3 sequence: CASSVQGARITDTQYF. CDR3 bases: TGTGCCAGCAGCGTCCAGGGGGCGCGAATCACAGATACGCAGTATTTT.

The V call is TRBV24-1, the J call TRBJ2-1; 8 nucleotides align to TRBD2. The CDR3 contains 12 residues. Losses at the gene ends were 10 bases for V and 2 bases for J; bases not matched to a gene: 0. Germline-derived CDR1 and CDR2 are KGHDR and SFDVKD. The CDR3 loop is CATSGAYNEQFF. Here the CDR3 DNA reads TGTGCCACTAGCGGGGCCTACAATGAGCAGTTCTTC.

The chain joins TRBV29-1 to TRBJ2-7, with 7 nucleotides matching TRBD1. Germline V gene lookup returns CDR1 SQVTM and CDR2 ANQGSEA. Trimming at V came to 6 bases and at J to 0 bases, leaving 5 bases not matched to a gene. This CDR3 spans 13 amino acids. CDR3 in amino acids: CSVEDRISYEQYF. In DNA form, the CDR3 reads TGCAGCGTCGAGGACAGGATCTCCTACGAGCAGTACTTC.

This clone is a singleton in its sample. This chain links TRBV7-2 with TRBJ1-1, with D possibly being TRBD1 (6 bases). The CDR3 runs 14 residues. The V end lost 3 bases, the J end lost 4 bases, and 12 bases lay between the germline ends. Germline V CDR1 and CDR2: SGHTA, FQGNSA. CDR3 loop: CASSFPGHLTEAFF. Written as DNA, the CDR3 is TGTGCCAGCAGCTTTCCGGGACACCTCACTGAAGCTTTCTTT.

This clone showed up just a few times. This chain links TRBV12-3 or TRBV12-4 with TRBJ1-6; no clear D. This CDR3 is 13 amino acids long. Trimming removed 5 bases from V and 9 bases from J, with 11 bases in between. CDR3 amino acids: CASSRTDFSPLHF. As DNA, the CDR3 is TGTGCCAGCAGTCGAACAGATTTTTCACCCCTCCACTTT.

This chain uses TRBV6-5 with TRBJ2-2; 8 bases are a match to TRBD2. This CDR3 has 15 amino acids. Germline V CDR1 and CDR2: MNHEY, SVGAGI. V lost 5 bases and J lost 4; bases outside the gene matches: 6. This CDR3 reads CASSLGLAGTGELFF. The DNA of the CDR3 is TGTGCCAGCAGTCTTGGACTAGCCGGCACCGGGGAGCTGTTTTTT.

The rearrangement uses TRBV20-1 and TRBJ2-3; 7 bases are a match to TRBD2. With V trimmed by 5 bases and J by 1 base, 3 bases remained unmatched. Germline CDR1 is DFQATT and CDR2 is SNEGSKA (reference sequence). CDR3 size: 13 residues. CDR3: CSARGGGTDTQYF. The CDR3 DNA sequence: TGCAGTGCTCGTGGGGGGGGCACAGATACGCAGTATTTT.